The 10 T cell receptor beta chains below come from one sample, sequenced in a study of T cells in Graves' hyperthyroidism and ophthalmopathy (dated by TCRdb to between 2018 and 2021). Libraries were made using multiplex PCR. The sequencer was an Illumina HiSeq 2000. The TCR beta CDR3 regions were amplified from RNA transcripts. The first round of RT-PCR for the TCR CDR3 was performed with the HTBI primer set and the Qiagen OneStep RT-PCR kit. The raw public data were reprocessed by TCRdb itself: fastp quality trimming at Q25, MiXCR clonotype calling, in-frame beta chains only. Each CDR3 protein appears once, grouped with its most common genes and DNA. The sample has hundreds of thousands of distinct CDR3 sequences on record, around 15% of them singletons. Together, the top ten hold about a tenth of the sample. Material: blood. The receptors here all came from a young woman with Graves' hyperthyroidism.

Many counts were recorded for this clonotype. This chain uses TRBV18 with TRBJ1-4, with D possibly TRBD1 on 5 matching bases. Trimming removed 3 bases from V and 8 bases from J, with 13 bases in between. CDR1 is KGHSH, CDR2 LQKENI, per germline. There are 14 residues in the CDR3. CDR3 protein: CASSPPQGREKLFF. The CDR3 region has the DNA TGTGCCAGCTCACCGCCCCAGGGTCGGGAAAAACTGTTTTTT.

The genes are TRBV11-2 and TRBJ2-1, with D tentatively TRBD1 or TRBD2 (5 bases each). The V end was cut by 0 bases, the J end by 4 bases, with 13 bases between. The CDR3 has 16 amino acids. CDR1 and CDR2 from the germline V gene are SGHAT and FQNNGV. CDR3 sequence reads: CASSLDVGTMYNEQFF. CDR3 in DNA: TGTGCCAGCAGCTTAGATGTGGGGACCATGTACAATGAGCAGTTCTTC.

This clonotype was seen many times. V usage is TRBV4-3 and J usage is TRBJ2-7, with TRBD1 matching 7 bases. Germline CDR1 reads LGHNA; CDR2 reads YSLEER. J was trimmed by 0 bases and V by 3 bases; bases with no gene match: 5. CDR3 length: 15 residues. The CDR3 DNA sequence: TGCGCCAGCAGCCACGGACAGGCGAGCTCCTACGAGCAGTACTTC. Encoded protein: CASSHGQASSYEQYF.

The chain carries TRBV3-1 and TRBJ2-7; D is perhaps TRBD2 (5 bases). The CDR3 length is 16 residues. The V gene lost 0 bases and the J gene lost 1 base, with 13 bases spanning the gap. The germline CDR1 and CDR2 sequences are LGHDT and YNNKEL (reference sequence). This CDR3 reads CASSQDSGDLSYEQYF. The CDR3 DNA sequence: TGTGCCAGCAGCCAAGATTCCGGGGATTTATCCTACGAGCAGTACTTC.

Comment on this clonotype: This may stem from a read error, because a much larger clone lies one nucleotide away. This chain uses TRBV9 with TRBJ2-1; 7 nucleotides match TRBD2. After removal of 4 bases from V and 4 bases from J, the junction contained 8 bases not matched to a gene. Germline V gene lookup returns CDR1 SGDLS and CDR2 YYNGEE. The CDR3 covers 15 residues. This CDR3 reads CASSPKSGTYNEQFF. The CDR3 bases are TGTGCCAGCAGCCCGAAGAGCGGGACTTACAATGAGCAGTTCTTC.

At least ten counts were recorded for this clonotype. The V call is TRBV6-1, the J call TRBJ2-2; TRBD2 agrees at 7 bases. V lost 5 bases to trimming and J lost 0 bases; unmatched junction nucleotides: 12. CDR3 size: 18 residues. Germline CDR1 reads MNHNS; CDR2 reads SASEGT. Written as DNA, the CDR3 is TGTGCCAGCAGTCGAATCCCTCGGGGAGGGACGAACACCGGGGAGCTGTTTTTT. Residues: CASSRIPRGGTNTGELFF.

This clonotype was seen a few times. The rearrangement links TRBV4-1 to TRBJ1-5, with a possible D match to TRBD1 (5 bases). In germline, CDR1 is MGHRA, CDR2 YSYEKL. The V and J ends lost 8 bases and 4 bases respectively, with 12 bases between them. This CDR3 spans 13 amino acids. The chain's CDR3 is CASAGPGNQPQHF. DNA for the CDR3: TGCGCCAGCGCGGGACCGGGGAATCAGCCCCAGCATTTT.

V is TRBV27 and J is TRBJ2-7, with 10 bases that match TRBD2. The CDR3 contains 17 residues. Germline V gene data show CDR1 as MNHEY and CDR2 as SMNVEV (reference sequence). V was clipped by 5 bases and J by 2 bases; unmatched bases: 12. In DNA form, the CDR3 reads TGTGCCAGCAGTCCGATCCAGCTAGCGGGAGTGGCCTACGAGCAGTACTTC. This translates into CASSPIQLAGVAYEQYF.

The gene calls are TRBV27 and TRBJ2-3; the match to TRBD2 covers 7 bases. Germline V CDR1 and CDR2: MNHEY, SMNVEV (reference sequence). The CDR3 length is 19 residues. V dropped 0 bases and J dropped 4; count of bases not matched to a gene: 16. Here the CDR3 DNA reads TGTGCCAGCAGTTTATCGATTTTCTCCCTAGCGGCGGGATCAGATACGCAGTATTTT. Translation gives CASSLSIFSLAAGSDTQYF.

J is TRBJ1-1 and V is TRBV5-1; maybe TRBD1 (5 bases). Trimming took 2 bases from V and 3 from J, leaving 14 bases between them. The germline gives CDR1 SGHRS, CDR2 YFSETQ. The CDR3 has 15 residues. The chain's CDR3 is CASSFLDTGHTEAFF. As DNA, the CDR3 is TGCGCCAGCAGCTTCCTGGACACTGGGCACACTGAAGCTTTCTTT.